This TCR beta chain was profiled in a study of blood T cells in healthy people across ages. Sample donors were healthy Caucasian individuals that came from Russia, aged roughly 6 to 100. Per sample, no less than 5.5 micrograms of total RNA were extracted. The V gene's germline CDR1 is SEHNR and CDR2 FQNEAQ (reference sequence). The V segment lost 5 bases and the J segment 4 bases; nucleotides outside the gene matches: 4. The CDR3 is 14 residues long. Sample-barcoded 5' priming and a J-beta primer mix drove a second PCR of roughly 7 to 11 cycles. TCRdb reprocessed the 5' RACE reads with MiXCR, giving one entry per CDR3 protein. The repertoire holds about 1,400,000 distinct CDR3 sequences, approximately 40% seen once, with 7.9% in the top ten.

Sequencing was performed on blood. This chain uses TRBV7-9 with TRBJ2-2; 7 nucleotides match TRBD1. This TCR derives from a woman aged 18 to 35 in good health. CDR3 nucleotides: TGTGCCAGCAGCGACAGGGTTGGCACCGGGGAGCTGTTTTTT. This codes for CASSDRVGTGELFF.